Listed below are T cell receptor beta chains from one sample, sequenced in a study of spatial heterogeneity in lung cancer. TCRdb analysed the 5' RACE reads with MiXCR anew, one entry per CDR3 protein. Of 25,000 to 30,000 distinct CDR3 sequences listed, around 6% were seen once; the top ten hold around 23%. The sequenced sample was PBMCs, obtained at follow-up. All receptors come from a male donor with early-stage non-small cell lung cancer. The CDR3 runs from the conserved cysteine through the conserved F or W. The D gene is left open where the match is weak. Size values are once, few and many counts, or a class for expanded clones, and some rows have none.

d_gene,j_gene,abundance,v_gene,CDR3nt,CDR3aa
TRBD2,TRBJ2-1,NA,TRBV19,TGTGCCAGTAGTCCCCCCCTGGGCGGGAGTACGTCCTACAATGAGCAGTTCTTC,CASSPPLGGSTSYNEQFF
TRBD1,TRBJ1-6,few,TRBV7-2,TGTGCCAGCAGCTCCCGGGACAGGGGCCTCGGGTCACCCCTCCACTTT,CASSSRDRGLGSPLHF
NA,TRBJ1-1,many,TRBV7-9,TGTGCCAGCAGCTTTCTCAAAGGGATAAACACTGAAGCTTTCTTT,CASSFLKGINTEAFF
TRBD1,TRBJ1-2,many,TRBV2,TGTGCCAGCAGTCTCGGACAGGGTGCCAACTATGGCTACACCTTC,CASSLGQGANYGYTF
NA,TRBJ1-4,many,TRBV12-3/TRBV12-4,TGTGCCAGCAGTTTGGGTGAAAAACTGTTTTTT,CASSLGEKLFF
NA,TRBJ1-1,many,TRBV27,TGTGCCAGCAGTTTATTGGGGGGCACTGAAGCTTTCTTT,CASSLLGGTEAFF
NA,TRBJ2-5,many,TRBV11-2,TGTGCCAGCAGCTTAGTTCACGCCGCTCGAGAGACCCAGTACTTC,CASSLVHAARETQYF
TRBD2,TRBJ2-1,few,TRBV19,TGTGCCAGTAGTATCAGGACTAGAAGGGACAATGAGCAGTTCTTC,CASSIRTRRDNEQFF
NA,TRBJ1-1,many,TRBV5-1,TGCGCCAGCAGTCGAAAGACAGACGGCACTGAAGCTTTCTTT,CASSRKTDGTEAFF
NA,TRBJ2-5,many,TRBV11-2,TGTGCCAGCAGCTTAGGCATTGAAGAGACCCAGTACTTC,CASSLGIEETQYF
TRBD2,TRBJ2-5,few,TRBV4-1,TGCGCCAGCAGCCTGGGAGCGGGAGCAGGGGAGACCCAGTACTTC,CASSLGAGAGETQYF
TRBD1,TRBJ2-1,many,TRBV7-7,TGTGCTAGCAGCCCCGGGACAGGGCGGGGTGAGCAGTTCTTC,CASSPGTGRGEQFF
TRBD2,TRBJ2-5,many,TRBV4-1,TGCGCCAGCAGCCAGGGCTTGGGACTAGGAAGAGAGACCCAGTACTTC,CASSQGLGLGRETQYF
NA,TRBJ2-3,few,TRBV20-1,TGCAGTGCTAGAGCTGAGGGAGTCGGAGATACGCAGTATTTT,CSARAEGVGDTQYF
NA,TRBJ1-5,NA,TRBV20-1,TGCAGTGCTAGAGTGGGGGGGAGCGATCAGCCCCAGCATTTT,CSARVGGSDQPQHF
NA,TRBJ2-7,many,TRBV7-9,TGTGCCAGCAATAACCAGGGTGGGCAGTACTTC,CASNNQGGQYF
TRBD1,TRBJ2-2,NA,TRBV19,TGTGCCAGCGCTACAGGGGACACCGGGGAGCTGTTTTTT,CASATGDTGELFF
NA,TRBJ1-1,many,TRBV6-2/TRBV6-3,TGTGCCAGCAGTTCAGGTCCTGAAGCTTTCTTT,CASSSGPEAFF
NA,TRBJ1-2,few,TRBV12-3/TRBV12-4,TGTGCCAGCAGTTTAGCAGGGCAGGATCTGGATGGCTACACCTTC,CASSLAGQDLDGYTF
TRBD1,TRBJ2-6,NA,TRBV7-2,TGTGCCAGCAGCCCTCGGACAGGAAGCTCTGGGGCCAACGTCCTGACTTTC,CASSPRTGSSGANVLTF
NA,TRBJ2-3,many,TRBV27,TGTGCCAGCAGTCTCGGACAGAGCACAGATACGCAGTATTTT,CASSLGQSTDTQYF
TRBD1,TRBJ1-3,NA,TRBV28,TGTGCCAGCAGGTCGACAGGGCCCTCGGGAGGAAACACCATATATTTT,CASRSTGPSGGNTIYF
NA,TRBJ2-7,many,TRBV5-1,TGCGCCAGCAGCTTGGCCACACAGGGCATCGGCGAGCAGTACTTC,CASSLATQGIGEQYF
TRBD1,TRBJ2-1,many,TRBV27,TGTGCCAGCAGGGCTAGACAGGGGGCCTACAATGAGCAGTTCTTC,CASRARQGAYNEQFF
NA,TRBJ1-2,few,TRBV6-2/TRBV6-3,TGTGCCAGCAGTTACAAGGGGCACTATGGCTACACCTTC,CASSYKGHYGYTF
TRBD2,TRBJ2-1,medium-sized,TRBV29-1,TGCAGCGTTGGAGCGGGGTTGTTCAATGAGCAGTTCTTC,CSVGAGLFNEQFF
NA,TRBJ2-4,few,TRBV7-8,TGTGCCAGCAGCTTACCCCTCCGCTACTCCGCCAAAAACATTCAGTACTTC,CASSLPLRYSAKNIQYF
TRBD2,TRBJ2-1,many,TRBV29-1,TGCAGCGTTGAATTCGGTGCGGGAGGAGTCTATGAGCAGTTCTTC,CSVEFGAGGVYEQFF
NA,TRBJ2-7,medium-sized,TRBV30,TGTGCCTGGAGTGGGCAGCTCAAGGACGAGCAGTACTTC,CAWSGQLKDEQYF
NA,TRBJ2-5,many,TRBV20-1,TGCAGTGCACCAGACTCCCAAGAGACCCAGTACTTC,CSAPDSQETQYF